This passage covers 16 T cell receptor beta chains from one sample sequenced in a study of blood T cell repertoires in COVID-19. Profiling relied on immunoSEQ multiplex PCR, and the TCRdb table lists in-frame clones only, not all of them. The sample contains roughly 180,000 clones, roughly 87% of which appear only once. Sequencing was carried out using PBMCs or T cells enriched from blood (not recorded which). Receptor source: a man aged 45-65 years who had recovered from COVID-19.

As for this clone: The junction departs from germline at one end; a sequencing error may be responsible. The chain links TRBV15 to TRBJ1-4; possibly TRBD1 for D (6 bases). The CDR3 is 16 amino acids. Per the germline V gene, CDR1 is LNHNV and CDR2 is YYDKDF (reference sequence). CDR3 loop: CGTTVRTAATNEKLFF. Here the CDR3 DNA reads TGTGGCACCACGGTTCGGACAGCCGCAACTAATGAAAAACTGTTTTTT.

The chain joins TRBV9 to TRBJ2-1, with TRBD1 matching over 8 bases. This CDR3 region has 13 residues. Germline CDR1 SGDLS, CDR2 YYNGEE. The junction had 9 bases not matched to a gene; V was cut back by 3 bases and J by 13 bases. Here the CDR3 reads CASSDTGQGIQFF. The CDR3 DNA sequence: TGTGCCAGCAGCGATACCGGACAGGGAATACAGTTCTTC.

The chain carries TRBV28 and TRBJ2-1; TRBD1 matches 7 bases. Germline assignment: CDR1 MDHEN and CDR2 SYDVKM. The CDR3 contains 13 residues. After removal of 7 bases from V and 8 bases from J, the junction contained 8 bases not matched to a gene. The chain's CDR3 is CASTPDRVDEQFF. In DNA, the CDR3 is TGTGCCAGCACCCCCGACAGGGTAGATGAGCAGTTCTTC.

The chain is built from TRBV7-3 and TRBJ2-2; TRBD2 agrees at 8 bases. V shed 5 bases, J shed 6 bases, and the junction held 11 bases outside the gene matches. Looked up from germline, CDR1 is SGHTA and CDR2 is FQGTGA. This CDR3 spans 16 amino acids. In DNA form, the CDR3 reads TGTGCCAGCAGCCCGATAGGCAGGACTAGCCCCGGGGAGCTGTTTTTT. Encoded protein: CASSPIGRTSPGELFF.

This chain joins TRBV21-1 and TRBJ1-5; the tabulated D call, TRBD1, remains unverified against the DNA. TRBV21-1 is given as a pseudogene. The CDR3 spans 17 residues. The CDR3, as DNA: TGTGCCAGCAGCAAAGGGGACAGGCCGACTAGCAATCAGCCCCAGCATTTT. This sequence encodes CASSKGDRPTSNQPQHF.

This chain links TRBV3-1 (or the pseudogene TRBV3-2) with TRBJ1-4; TRBD1 matches at 10 bases. Germline V CDR1 and CDR2: LGHDT, YNNKEL (reference sequence). Trimming cost V 0 bases and J 4 bases; bases outside gene matches: 2. This CDR3 is 16 amino acids long. The CDR3 loop reads CASSQEGQGYNEKLFF. For the CDR3, the DNA is TGTGCCAGCAGCCAAGAGGGACAGGGGTATAATGAAAAACTGTTTTTT.

This clone has just a few counts. The gene calls are TRBV28 and TRBJ1-2; D is possibly TRBD1 (6 bases). Trimming left V 6 bases short and J 2 bases short, with 16 bases between. Germline V gene lookup returns CDR1 MDHEN and CDR2 SYDVKM. This CDR3 spans 15 amino acids. CDR3 bases: TGTGCCAGCAGCTCGCCGGGACACGGAAACTATGGCTACACCTTC. It codes for CASSSPGHGNYGYTF.

The chain is built from TRBV6-1 and TRBJ1-5; 7 bases are shared with TRBD1. Germline V gene data show CDR1 as MNHNS and CDR2 as SASEGT. The CDR3 is 18 residues long. The trim removed 1 base at V and 1 base at J, leaving 10 bases unmatched. DNA of the CDR3: TGTGCCAGCAGTGAAGAGGGGGCGATTTTTCGAAGCAATCAGCCCCAGCATTTT. Protein product: CASSEEGAIFRSNQPQHF.

This clone was found a few times. CDR3 amino acids: CASRTREETQYF. For the CDR3, the DNA is TGTGCCAGCAGGACACGAGAAGAGACCCAGTACTTC. This rearrangement joins TRBV28 to TRBJ2-5; D unclear. V was cut by 6 bases and J by 3 bases, with 8 bases left in between. Germline values: CDR1 MDHEN, CDR2 SYDVKM. The length of the CDR3 is 12 residues.

A single count supports this clone. This chain uses TRBV11-2 with TRBJ2-2, with a possible D match to TRBD1 (6 bases). From germline, CDR1 is SGHAT and CDR2 FQNNGV. V was pared by 5 bases and J by 4 bases, with 14 bases between. The CDR3 consists of 15 residues. The CDR3 nucleotides read TGTGCCAGCAGCAGAGGAAACAGGGCCACCGGGGAGCTGTTTTTT. Protein sequence: CASSRGNRATGELFF.

The chain combines TRBV14 with TRBJ1-5; D is undetermined. Trimming cost V 5 bases and J 9 bases, with 14 bases left between them. This CDR3 has 13 residues. The germline CDR1 and CDR2 sequences are SGHDN and FVKESK. The CDR3 DNA is TGTGCCAGCAGCTTCAAATTAGCGGGGCCCCAGCATTTT. Translating gives CASSFKLAGPQHF.

The V call is TRBV5-1, the J call TRBJ2-7; TRBD2 matches 8 bases. Germline V gives CDR1 SGHRS, CDR2 YFSETQ. There are 14 residues in the CDR3. With 6 bases clipped from V and 3 bases from J, the junction kept 8 bases outside the gene matches. The chain's CDR3 is CASTHTRGGYEQYF. CDR3 nucleotide sequence: TGCGCCAGCACTCACACTCGGGGGGGCTACGAGCAGTACTTC.

This chain connects TRBV6-1 to TRBJ2-1, with a weak D call TRBD1 (7 bases). The CDR3 is 18 amino acids. Trimming removed 2 bases from V and 3 bases from J, with 20 bases in between. Germline V lookup: CDR1 MNHNS, CDR2 SASEGT. CDR3 sequence: CASSESISEGAVYNEQFF. As DNA, the CDR3 is TGTGCCAGCAGTGAATCAATCTCGGAGGGGGCTGTCTACAATGAGCAGTTCTTC.

The rearrangement links TRBV12-3 or TRBV12-4 to TRBJ2-1; 8 bases align to TRBD2. CDR3 length equals 12 residues. The junction had 5 bases not matched to a gene; V was cut back by 6 bases and J by 10 bases. This chain's CDR3 is CASSTLAGEQFF. Written as DNA, the CDR3 is TGTGCCAGCAGCACCTTAGCGGGAGAGCAGTTCTTC.

This chain uses TRBV4-1 with TRBJ2-2, with TRBD2 matching 8 bases. The CDR3 contains 18 residues. The trim removed 2 bases at V and 0 bases at J, leaving 8 bases unmatched. The germline V gene has CDR1 MGHRA and CDR2 YSYEKL. The DNA of the CDR3 is TGCGCCAGCAGCCAAAAGGAGATAGCGGGAACGAACACCGGGGAGCTGTTTTTT. Protein product: CASSQKEIAGTNTGELFF.

CDR3 region: CASSYRVSNQPQHF. Written as DNA, the CDR3 is TGTGCCAGCAGTTACAGGGTGAGCAATCAGCCCCAGCATTTT. The chain recombines TRBV27 with TRBJ1-5, with a weak D call TRBD1 (6 bases). Germline values: CDR1 MNHEY, CDR2 SMNVEV (reference sequence). The CDR3 is 14 amino acids. The germline V and J ends were trimmed by 4 bases and 1 base, with 8 bases remaining between them.